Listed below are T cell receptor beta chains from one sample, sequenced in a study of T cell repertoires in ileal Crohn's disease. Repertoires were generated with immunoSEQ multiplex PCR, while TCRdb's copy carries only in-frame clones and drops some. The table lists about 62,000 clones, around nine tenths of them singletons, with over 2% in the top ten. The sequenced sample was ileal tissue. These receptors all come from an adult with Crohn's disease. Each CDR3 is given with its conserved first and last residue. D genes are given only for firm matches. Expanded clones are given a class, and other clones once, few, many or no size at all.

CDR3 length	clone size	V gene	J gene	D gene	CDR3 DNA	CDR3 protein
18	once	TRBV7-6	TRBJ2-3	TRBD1	TGTGCCAGCAGCTTATCCCCCCGGGCAGGGGGCAATAAAGATACGCAGTATTTT	CASSLSPRAGGNKDTQYF
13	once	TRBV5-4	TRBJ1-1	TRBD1	TGTGCCAGCAGCTTAATAGGGGGCGCTGAAGCTTTCTTT	CASSLIGGAEAFF
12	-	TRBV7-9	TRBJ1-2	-	TGTGCCAGCGGCACAAGAAACTATGGCTACACCTTC	CASGTRNYGYTF
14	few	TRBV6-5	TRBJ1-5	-	TGTGCCAGCAGTCAGGGAGGGAGCAATCAGCCCCAGCATTTT	CASSQGGSNQPQHF
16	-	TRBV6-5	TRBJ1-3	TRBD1	TGTGCCAGCAGTTACTCGCCGACAGGGGCTGGAAACACCATATATTTT	CASSYSPTGAGNTIYF
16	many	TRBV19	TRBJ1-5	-	TGTGCCAGTAGTATAGATGCTGCGCAGGTTAATCAGCCCCAGCATTTT	CASSIDAAQVNQPQHF
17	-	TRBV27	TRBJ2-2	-	TGTGCCAGCAGTCCAATCACCACGACAGGGAACACCGGGGAGCTGTTTTTT	CASSPITTTGNTGELFF
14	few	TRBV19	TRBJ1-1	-	TGTGCCAGTAGCCCCCCGTTTTCCAACACTGAAGCTTTCTTT	CASSPPFSNTEAFF
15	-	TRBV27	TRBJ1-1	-	TGTGCCAGCAGTTTATCCCTGGGAAGCGGCACTGAAGCTTTCTTT	CASSLSLGSGTEAFF
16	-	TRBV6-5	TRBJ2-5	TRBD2	TGTGCCAGCAGTTACTCGCTTAGCGGGGGGGAAGAGACCCAGTACTTC	CASSYSLSGGEETQYF
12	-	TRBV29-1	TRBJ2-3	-	TGCAGCGTTGAAGTCAACACAGATACGCAGTATTTT	CSVEVNTDTQYF
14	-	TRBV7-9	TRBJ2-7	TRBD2	TGTGCCAGCAGCTTAAGCGGGATATTCTACGAGCAGTACTTC	CASSLSGIFYEQYF
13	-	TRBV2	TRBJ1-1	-	TGTGCCAGCATAGAGGACTGGAACACTGAAGCTTTCTTT	CASIEDWNTEAFF
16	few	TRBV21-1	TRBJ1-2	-	TGTGCCAGCAGCAAAGTTCGCAAGGGAGGACAAAATGGCTACACCTTC	CASSKVRKGGQNGYTF
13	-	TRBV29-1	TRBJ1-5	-	TGCAGCGTTGCGGAGAATAGCAATCAGCCCCAGCATTTT	CSVAENSNQPQHF